The next 9 T cell receptor beta chains were all read from a single sample in a study of blood T cell repertoires in COVID-19. This table comes from immunoSEQ multiplex PCR, and its TCRdb copy is limited to in-frame clones, with some not included. Of approximately 40,000 clones in the sample, more than 70% are singletons; the top ten hold 44%. The specimen sequenced was peripheral blood. These receptors were taken from a man in his sixties with active or convalescent COVID-19.

The V gene is TRBV27, the J gene TRBJ1-1; TRBD1 matches 9 bases. The V segment lost 4 bases and the J segment 5 bases; nucleotides outside the gene matches: 5. The CDR3 extends over 14 amino acids. Germline-derived CDR1 and CDR2 are MNHEY and SMNVEV (reference sequence). The CDR3 DNA reads TGTGCCAGCAGTTGGGGACAGGGAGGGACTGAAGCTTTCTTT. Residues: CASSWGQGGTEAFF.

The gene calls are TRBV7-9 and TRBJ1-1; weak D call: TRBD1 (6 bases). V was shortened by 6 bases and J by 7 bases, with 21 bases between the two germline ends. The CDR3 loop spans 15 amino acids. Germline V gene lookup returns CDR1 SEHNR and CDR2 FQNEAQ (reference sequence). The CDR3: CASRNRQGRYNEAFF. In nucleotides, the CDR3 is TGTGCCAGCAGGAATCGGCAGGGGCGGTATAATGAAGCTTTCTTT.

The chain is built from TRBV6-5 and TRBJ1-2, with TRBD1 matching 8 bases. J lost 2 bases, V lost 6 bases, and 5 bases had no gene match. CDR1 is MNHEY and CDR2 is SVGAGI in the germline V gene. The CDR3 is made up of 14 amino acids. The CDR3 DNA is TGTGCCAGCAGGGGCGGGGACAGGAACTATGGCTACACCTTC. Amino acid sequence: CASRGGDRNYGYTF.

The rearrangement uses TRBV12-5 and TRBJ1-5; the D gene is possibly TRBD1 (5 bases). V was clipped by 1 base and J by 10 bases, with 11 bases between them. Looked up from germline, CDR1 is LGHNT and CDR2 is FRNRAP. This CDR3 is built from 13 residues. CDR3 region: CASGLARQYPQHF. The CDR3 nucleotides read TGTGCTAGTGGTTTGGCGAGACAGTATCCCCAGCATTTT.

The chain is built from TRBV3-1 (or the pseudogene TRBV3-2) and TRBJ1-4, with D maybe TRBD1 (6 bases). Germline CDR1 LGHDT, CDR2 YNNKEL (reference sequence). Trimming cost V 0 bases and J 8 bases, with 10 bases left between them. The CDR3 loop spans 14 amino acids. The DNA of the CDR3 is TGTGCCAGCAGCCAAGACCCCAGGGGAGAAAAACTGTTTTTT. Amino acids: CASSQDPRGEKLFF.

The chain joins TRBV7-9 to TRBJ2-1; 8 nucleotides match TRBD2. In germline, CDR1 is SEHNR, CDR2 FQNEAQ (reference sequence). V shed 3 bases, J shed 9 bases, and the junction held 4 bases outside the gene matches. The CDR3 loop spans 13 amino acids. The CDR3 DNA sequence: TGTGCCAGCAGCTTGGTTGCGGGGGGTGAGCAGTTCTTC. Its translation: CASSLVAGGEQFF.

The chain joins TRBV5-1 to TRBJ2-5; 8 bases are shared with TRBD2. V was clipped by 5 bases and J by 5 bases; unmatched bases: 8. CDR1 is SGHRS and CDR2 is YFSETQ in the germline V gene. The CDR3 contains 14 residues. Here the CDR3 DNA reads TGCGCCAGCAGTCAGGGACTAGTCGTCGAGACCCAGTACTTC. As protein: CASSQGLVVETQYF. The variable domain in full, completed from reference TRBV5-1 and TRBJ2-5, reads KAGVTQTPRYLIKTRGQQVTLSCSPISGHRSVSWYQQTPGQGLQFLFEYFSETQRNKGNFPGRFSGRQFSNSRSEMNVSTLELGDSALYLCASSQGLVVETQYFGPGTRLLVL.

V and J are TRBV5-1 and TRBJ2-7; 7 bases are a match to TRBD2. CDR1 is SGHRS and CDR2 is YFSETQ in the germline V gene. This CDR3 contains 15 residues. V trimming: 0 bases; J trimming: 4 bases; junction bases outside the gene matches: 7. The CDR3 spells CASSLDPSGRYEQYV. For the CDR3, the DNA is TGCGCCAGCAGCTTGGATCCTAGCGGACGTTACGAGCAGTACGTC.

This chain uses TRBV11-2 with TRBJ1-4, with 12 bases that match TRBD1. Germline-derived CDR1 and CDR2 are SGHAT and FQNNGV. The junction had 12 bases not matched to a gene; V was cut back by 6 bases and J by 10 bases. The CDR3 is made up of 16 amino acids. The CDR3 DNA is TGTGCCAGCAGTCTGACAGGGACAGGGGGCGCGGGAAAACTGTTTTTT. It specifies CASSLTGTGGAGKLFF.